Presented here are 32 T cell receptor beta chains from one specimen sequenced in a study of identical twins. TCRdb recomputed calls from the 5' RACE reads with MiXCR, one row per CDR3 protein. The table shows under 300,000 distinct CDR3 sequences, with approximately 8.3% occurring only once. This sample also appeared in a second study, on yellow fever vaccine responses in identical twins.

The sample taken for sequencing was CD8+ T cells sorted from blood. Receptors originate from a woman aged 18-35 years in good health.

The CDR3 loop reads CASSQDGPGLAGVTEQYF. As DNA, the CDR3 is TGCGCCAGCAGCCAAGATGGCCCGGGACTAGCGGGAGTCACCGAGCAGTACTTC. This rearrangement joins TRBV4-3 to TRBJ2-7; 14 bases match TRBD2. There are 18 residues in the CDR3. V shed 0 bases, J shed 6 bases, and the junction held 10 bases outside the gene matches. Germline values: CDR1 LGHNA, CDR2 YSLEER.

The V and J genes are TRBV6-8 and TRBJ2-4; tentatively, D is TRBD2 (6 bases). Germline CDR1 is MNHGY and CDR2 is SAAAGT. V lost 6 bases to trimming and J lost 0 bases, with 12 bases between them. The CDR3 has 15 residues. The CDR3 bases are TGTGCCAGCAGGGGAGGACGGTTAGCCAAAAACATTCAGTACTTC. Protein: CASRGGRLAKNIQYF.

There are many counts of this clonotype. The chain has TRBV29-1 and TRBJ2-5; TRBD2 matches at 8 bases. Unmatched junction bases numbered 14, after V lost 6 bases and J lost 5 bases. Per the germline V gene, CDR1 is SQVTM and CDR2 is ANQGSEA. CDR3 length equals 15 residues. The CDR3 nucleotides read TGCAGCGTACAACCGGGGGCGGGGGGCGCGGAGACCCAGTACTTC. This gives the protein CSVQPGAGGAETQYF.

This clonotype was recorded a few times. The CDR3 sequence: CSVRSIYGYTF. CDR3 nucleotide sequence: TGCAGCGTTCGGTCCATCTATGGCTACACCTTC. The chain links TRBV29-1 to TRBJ1-2; D unresolved. Trimming pared 5 bases from V and 4 bases from J, leaving 8 bases between. CDR3 size: 11 residues. CDR1 is SQVTM, CDR2 ANQGSEA, per germline.

V usage is TRBV6-1 and J usage is TRBJ2-6; tentatively, D is TRBD2 (5 bases). V was trimmed by 5 bases and J by 1 base, leaving 15 bases between them. CDR1 and CDR2 (germline): MNHNS, SASEGT. The CDR3 has 17 residues. CDR3 DNA: TGTGCCAGCAGTCAAGAGGGTATGGAGTCTGGGGCCAACGTCCTGACTTTC. Protein product: CASSQEGMESGANVLTF.

J is TRBJ2-3 and V is TRBV7-9; D is possibly TRBD1 (6 bases). Trimming left V 5 bases short and J 4 bases short, with 13 bases between. The CDR3 is made up of 14 amino acids. Germline V gene data show CDR1 as SEHNR and CDR2 as FQNEAQ (reference sequence). This CDR3 is CASSTWTAPDTQYF. In DNA, the CDR3 is TGTGCCAGCAGCACCTGGACAGCACCAGATACGCAGTATTTT. The full variable domain, its missing parts supplied by reference TRBV7-9 and TRBJ2-3, is DTGVSQNPRHKITKRGQNVTFRCDPISEHNRLYWYRQTLGQGPEFLTYFQNEAQLEKSRLLSDRFSAERPKGSFSTLEIQRTEQGDSAMYLCASSTWTAPDTQYFGPGTRLTVL.

This sequence joins TRBV11-3 and TRBJ2-2; 12 bases match TRBD2. Germline loops: CDR1 SGHNT, CDR2 YENEEA. The V gene end was trimmed by 5 bases and the J gene end by 6 bases; junction bases not matched to a gene: 10. This CDR3 comprises 17 residues. CDR3 protein: CASSHRMGTSGSGELFF. The CDR3 nucleotides read TGTGCCAGCAGCCACAGGATGGGGACTAGCGGGTCCGGGGAGCTGTTTTTT.

In its sample, this clonotype was seen many times. This chain connects TRBV27 to TRBJ2-2, with D uncertain. Germline V gene lookup returns CDR1 MNHEY and CDR2 SMNVEV (reference sequence). V was cut by 2 bases and J by 3 bases, with 4 bases left in between. This CDR3 region has 13 residues. The CDR3 DNA is TGTGCCAGCAGTTTAGCGGACACCGGGGAGCTGTTTTTT. Translating it yields CASSLADTGELFF.

This clonotype has a count of ten or more. V and J are TRBV28 and TRBJ2-5, with D possibly being TRBD1 or TRBD2 (5 bases each). Germline V CDR1 and CDR2: MDHEN, SYDVKM. The ends were cut back, 5 bases at V and 3 bases at J, with 13 bases in the middle. This CDR3 has 14 amino acids. CDR3 region: CASSPLGEEETQYF. CDR3 sequence (DNA): TGTGCCAGCAGTCCACTGGGGGAAGAAGAGACCCAGTACTTC. The full variable domain, completed using reference TRBV28 and TRBJ2-5, is DVKVTQSSRYLVKRTGEKVFLECVQDMDHENMFWYRQDPGLGLRLIYFSYDVKMKEKGDIPEGYSVSREKKERFSLILESASTNQTSMYLCASSPLGEEETQYFGPGTRLLVL.

The genes are TRBV6-5 and TRBJ2-1; D possibly corresponds to TRBD1 (5 bases). The V and J ends lost 2 bases and 2 bases respectively, with 10 bases between them. The CDR3 has 15 amino acids. The germline CDR1 and CDR2 sequences are MNHEY and SVGAGI. The CDR3 bases are TGTGCCAGCAGTTACAGGGCAGGGACCTACAATGAGCAGTTCTTC. Amino acid sequence: CASSYRAGTYNEQFF.

The rearrangement links TRBV4-2 to TRBJ2-7; TRBD1 matches 8 bases. The germline V gene has CDR1 LGHNA and CDR2 YNFKEQ. V lost 0 bases, J lost 5 bases, and 6 bases stayed unmatched. The CDR3 loop spans 15 amino acids. As DNA, the CDR3 is TGTGCCAGCAGCCAAGATCCGGCAGGGGGCAACGAGCAGTACTTC. Residues: CASSQDPAGGNEQYF.

This clonotype was seen ten or more times. The rearrangement uses TRBV29-1 and TRBJ2-7; 9 nucleotides match TRBD1. CDR1 is SQVTM and CDR2 is ANQGSEA in the germline V gene. Losses at the gene ends were 2 bases for V and 7 bases for J; bases not matched to a gene: 6. The CDR3 totals 13 residues. The CDR3 here is CSVEPTGGGEQYF. CDR3 DNA sequence: TGCAGCGTTGAACCGACAGGGGGAGGTGAGCAGTACTTC.

This clonotype was seen ten or more times. The chain is built from TRBV4-3 and TRBJ1-1; 7 bases line up with TRBD1. The CDR3 spans 16 residues. Trimming cost V 1 base and J 4 bases; bases outside gene matches: 9. Germline assignment: CDR1 LGHNA and CDR2 YSLEER. CDR3 DNA: TGCGCCAGCAGCCAAGCCTCAGGGGGATTGTTCACTGAAGCTTTCTTT. Its protein is CASSQASGGLFTEAFF.

V is TRBV20-1 and J is TRBJ2-3; 7 positions match TRBD1. Germline V gene data show CDR1 as DFQATT and CDR2 as SNEGSKA (reference sequence). The CDR3 has 16 residues. The trim removed 1 base at V and 5 bases at J, leaving 12 bases unmatched. CDR3 sequence reads: CSARGNRDSLGDTQYF. For the CDR3, the DNA is TGCAGTGCTAGAGGTAACCGGGACAGCTTAGGAGATACGCAGTATTTT.

V is TRBV10-3 and J is TRBJ2-2; D is unclear. Per the germline V gene, CDR1 is ENHRY and CDR2 is SYGVKD. Trimming cost V 3 bases and J 1 base, with 9 bases left between them. CDR3 length: 15 amino acids. This CDR3 reads CAISELPENTGELFF. The CDR3, as DNA: TGTGCCATCAGTGAACTACCGGAGAACACCGGGGAGCTGTTTTTT.

V gene TRBV7-2 combines with J gene TRBJ2-7; 11 nucleotides line up with TRBD2. The V segment lost 1 base and the J segment 4 bases; nucleotides outside the gene matches: 6. Germline V gene data show CDR1 as SGHTA and CDR2 as FQGNSA. This CDR3 spans 16 amino acids. CDR3 coding DNA: TGTGCCAGCAGCTTAGGTACTAGCGGGAGCGCGTACGAGCAGTACTTC. Its translation is CASSLGTSGSAYEQYF.

This clonotype was seen many times. The chain joins TRBV20-1 to TRBJ2-7; TRBD2 is a possible D gene (5 bases). V dropped 5 bases and J dropped 4 bases, with 9 bases sitting between them. The CDR3 covers 11 residues. Germline loops: CDR1 DFQATT, CDR2 SNEGSKA (reference sequence). Written as DNA, the CDR3 is TGCAGTGCTGCCAGCGGATACGAGCAGTACTTC. Its protein is CSAASGYEQYF.

The V and J genes are TRBV30 and TRBJ2-2; 8 bases are shared with TRBD1. This CDR3 has 15 amino acids. The ends lost 2 bases at V and 2 bases at J; junction bases unmatched: 4. Per the germline V gene, CDR1 is GTSNPN and CDR2 is SVGIG (reference sequence). Here the CDR3 DNA reads TGTGCCTGGAGTCTCAGGGGGCCCAACACCGGGGAGCTGTTTTTT. As protein: CAWSLRGPNTGELFF.

This clonotype was seen only a few times. The chain employs TRBV6-5 and TRBJ2-7, with TRBD2 matching over 10 bases. V trimming: 3 bases; J trimming: 0 bases; junction bases outside the gene matches: 8. CDR3 length: 17 amino acids. CDR1 is MNHEY, CDR2 SVGAGI, per germline. As DNA, the CDR3 is TGTGCCAGCAGTTATTCTCTAGCGGGAGACTCCTCCTACGAGCAGTACTTC. Protein product: CASSYSLAGDSSYEQYF.

The chain joins TRBV9 to TRBJ2-5; 9 nucleotides match TRBD2. The CDR3 is made up of 16 amino acids. The V segment lost 3 bases and the J segment 1 base; nucleotides outside the gene matches: 7. Germline V gene lookup returns CDR1 SGDLS and CDR2 YYNGEE. CDR3 in DNA: TGTGCCAGCAGCGCCAGACTAGCGGCTCGCCAAGAGACCCAGTACTTC. Amino acids: CASSARLAARQETQYF.

The chain is built from TRBV9 and TRBJ1-2; D is uncertain. CDR1 is SGDLS and CDR2 is YYNGEE in the germline V gene. The CDR3 contains 14 residues. V was pared by 4 bases and J by 5 bases, with 15 bases between. As DNA, the CDR3 is TGTGCCAGCAGCCCACCCGGGAGGGAGTATGGCTACACCTTC. Protein sequence: CASSPPGREYGYTF.

The chain carries TRBV5-4 and TRBJ2-5; D tentatively reads TRBD1 or TRBD2 (5 bases each). V lost 0 bases, J lost 5 bases, and 14 bases lay in between. CDR3 length: 15 amino acids. Germline CDR1 is SGHNT and CDR2 is YYREEE (reference sequence). CDR3 residues: CASSLVGERLETQYF. As DNA, the CDR3 is TGTGCCAGCAGCTTGGTGGGGGAAAGGTTGGAGACCCAGTACTTC.

The chain uses TRBV28 and TRBJ1-5, with D tentatively TRBD1 (6 bases). The CDR3 totals 15 residues. Germline CDR1 MDHEN, CDR2 SYDVKM. Trimming took off 5 bases at V and 2 bases at J, with 13 bases between the two ends. The CDR3 loop is CASSPTGFGNQPQHF. The CDR3 coding sequence is TGTGCCAGCAGTCCTACAGGGTTTGGCAATCAGCCCCAGCATTTT.

This clonotype was recorded a few times. This chain uses TRBV6-5 with TRBJ2-3; 9 bases are a match to TRBD2. The V segment lost 8 bases and the J segment 4 bases; nucleotides outside the gene matches: 13. This CDR3 is built from 16 residues. Germline CDR1 MNHEY, CDR2 SVGAGI. The CDR3 here is CASGSERGEGADTQYF. The CDR3 DNA sequence: TGTGCCAGCGGTTCGGAGCGGGGGGAGGGGGCAGATACGCAGTATTTT.

The chain carries TRBV7-9 and TRBJ2-3; 9 bases fit TRBD1. CDR1 SEHNR and CDR2 FQNEAQ come from the germline V gene (reference sequence). CDR3 size: 15 residues. Unmatched junction bases numbered 5, after V lost 5 bases and J lost 2 bases. CDR3 in amino acids: CASSDWTGDTDTQYF. CDR3 DNA sequence: TGTGCCAGCAGCGACTGGACAGGGGACACAGATACGCAGTATTTT.

The chain has TRBV7-9 and TRBJ1-1; perhaps TRBD1 as D (6 bases). The CDR3 sequence is 15 residues long. The germline V and J ends were trimmed by 4 bases and 2 bases, with 14 bases remaining between them. Germline CDR1 is SEHNR and CDR2 is FQNEAQ (reference sequence). Here the CDR3 DNA reads TGTGCCAGCAGCTCCCCGGGGGCACAAAACACTGAAGCTTTCTTT. This gives the protein CASSSPGAQNTEAFF. Supplemented by reference TRBV7-9 and TRBJ1-1, the full variable domain reads DTGVSQNPRHKITKRGQNVTFRCDPISEHNRLYWYRQTLGQGPEFLTYFQNEAQLEKSRLLSDRFSAERPKGSFSTLEIQRTEQGDSAMYLCASSSPGAQNTEAFFGQGTRLTVV.

CDR3 bases: TGTGCCACCAGTGACCCAGAGCGGGAGGGTCCTAACAATGAGCAGTTCTTC. This sequence encodes CATSDPEREGPNNEQFF. The chain combines TRBV24-1 with TRBJ2-1; 10 nucleotides line up with TRBD2. In germline, CDR1 is KGHDR, CDR2 SFDVKD. CDR3 length equals 17 residues. The J segment lost 5 bases and the V segment lost 4 bases, leaving 10 bases of the junction unmatched.

This clonotype was detected only a few times. J is TRBJ2-7 and V is TRBV27, with D tentatively TRBD2 (6 bases). The germline V gene has CDR1 MNHEY and CDR2 SMNVEV (reference sequence). The V end was cut by 2 bases, the J end by 3 bases, with 11 bases between. The CDR3 covers 14 residues. The chain's CDR3 is CASSLGGPNYEQYF. Written as DNA, the CDR3 is TGTGCCAGCAGTTTAGGAGGGCCGAACTACGAGCAGTACTTC.

The rearrangement joins TRBV27 to TRBJ2-1, with 14 nucleotides matching TRBD2. Germline-derived CDR1 and CDR2 are MNHEY and SMNVEV (reference sequence). CDR3 size: 17 residues. V lost 10 bases and J lost 8; bases outside the gene matches: 16. The CDR3 nucleotides are TGTGCCACATCTCCGGGACTAGCGGGAGTAAATGGGTATGAGCAGTTCTTC. It translates to CATSPGLAGVNGYEQFF.

Only a few counts were recorded for this clonotype. This chain joins TRBV29-1 and TRBJ2-7; D not resolved. Trimming removed 4 bases at V and 2 bases at J, with 15 bases between. The length of the CDR3 is 14 residues. Per the germline V gene, CDR1 is SQVTM and CDR2 is ANQGSEA. CDR3 bases: TGCAGCGTTGGGACCAAACTCACCCCCTACGAGCAGTACTTC. It encodes CSVGTKLTPYEQYF.

This clonotype was detected a few times. The chain recombines TRBV9 with TRBJ2-1; no firm D call. In germline, CDR1 is SGDLS, CDR2 YYNGEE. This CDR3 contains 11 residues. V shed 3 bases and J shed 9 bases, with 7 bases lying between them. CDR3: CASSESSEQFF. CDR3 nucleotides: TGTGCCAGCAGCGAAAGTAGTGAGCAGTTCTTC.

This clonotype was observed many times. This chain links TRBV6-2 or TRBV6-3 with TRBJ2-7, with 12 bases aligning to TRBD2. V shed 8 bases, J shed 3 bases, and the junction held 2 bases outside the gene matches. Germline V gene sequence: CDR1 MNHEY, CDR2 SVGEGT. The CDR3 runs 13 residues. The CDR3 DNA sequence: TGTGCCAGCTTGACTAGCGGGAGCTACGAGCAGTACTTC. As protein: CASLTSGSYEQYF.